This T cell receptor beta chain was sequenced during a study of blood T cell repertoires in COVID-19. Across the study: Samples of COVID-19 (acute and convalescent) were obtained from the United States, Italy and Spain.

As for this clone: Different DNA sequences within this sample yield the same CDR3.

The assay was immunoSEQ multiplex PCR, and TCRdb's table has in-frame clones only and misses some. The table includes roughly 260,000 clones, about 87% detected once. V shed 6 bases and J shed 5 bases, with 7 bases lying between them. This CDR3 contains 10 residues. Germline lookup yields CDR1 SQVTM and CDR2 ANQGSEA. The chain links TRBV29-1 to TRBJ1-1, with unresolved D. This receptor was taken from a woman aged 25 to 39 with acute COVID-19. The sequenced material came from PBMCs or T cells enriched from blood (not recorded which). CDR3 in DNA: TGCAGCGTCGGGAGGACTGAAGCTTTCTTT. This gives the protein CSVGRTEAFF.